The TCR beta chain under discussion was sequenced for a study of CD8 T cells in ankylosing spondylitis. Broader study findings: Past studies reported some motif variants in reactive arthritis synovial fluid and blood. The study identified a TCR beta motif of roughly eight highly homologous variants that appeared characteristic of ankylosing spondylitis blood. Clones tied to disease were said to be significantly enriched in matched ankylosing spondylitis synovial fluid.

Making the TCR beta libraries involved quantitative 5'-RACE with molecular barcodes. Via MiXCR, TCRdb re-called the 5' RACE reads, giving one row per CDR3 protein. Found here are about 540,000 distinct CDR3 sequences, roughly 13% of them singletons; the top ten hold 6.8%. The sample holds many counts of this clonotype. Its target is not known. Sequencing was done on a sample of blood, either unsorted or a sorted T cell fraction (not recorded which). This clonotype was sampled from a male donor with ankylosing spondylitis.

CDR3 amino acids: CASRGDYSNQPQHF. The CDR3 region has the DNA TGTGCCAGCAGAGGGGACTATAGCAATCAGCCCCAGCATTTT. This rearrangement joins TRBV12-3 or TRBV12-4 to TRBJ1-5; possible D gene TRBD1, 5 bases. The CDR3 length is 14 residues. V lost 6 bases, J lost 0 bases, and 9 bases lay in between.